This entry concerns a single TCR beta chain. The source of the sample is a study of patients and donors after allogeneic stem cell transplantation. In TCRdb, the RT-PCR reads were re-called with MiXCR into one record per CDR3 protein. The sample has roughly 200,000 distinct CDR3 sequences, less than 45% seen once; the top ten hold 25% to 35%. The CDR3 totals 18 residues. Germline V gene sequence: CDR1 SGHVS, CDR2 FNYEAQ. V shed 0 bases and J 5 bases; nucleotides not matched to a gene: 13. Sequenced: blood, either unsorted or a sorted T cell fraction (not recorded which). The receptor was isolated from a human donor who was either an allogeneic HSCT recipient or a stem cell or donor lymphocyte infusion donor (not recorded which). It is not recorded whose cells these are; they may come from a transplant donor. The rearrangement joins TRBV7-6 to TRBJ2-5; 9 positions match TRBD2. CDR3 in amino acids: CASSLALGLSGSQETQYF. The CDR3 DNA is TGTGCCAGCAGCTTAGCGCTGGGACTTAGCGGGAGTCAGGAGACCCAGTACTTC.